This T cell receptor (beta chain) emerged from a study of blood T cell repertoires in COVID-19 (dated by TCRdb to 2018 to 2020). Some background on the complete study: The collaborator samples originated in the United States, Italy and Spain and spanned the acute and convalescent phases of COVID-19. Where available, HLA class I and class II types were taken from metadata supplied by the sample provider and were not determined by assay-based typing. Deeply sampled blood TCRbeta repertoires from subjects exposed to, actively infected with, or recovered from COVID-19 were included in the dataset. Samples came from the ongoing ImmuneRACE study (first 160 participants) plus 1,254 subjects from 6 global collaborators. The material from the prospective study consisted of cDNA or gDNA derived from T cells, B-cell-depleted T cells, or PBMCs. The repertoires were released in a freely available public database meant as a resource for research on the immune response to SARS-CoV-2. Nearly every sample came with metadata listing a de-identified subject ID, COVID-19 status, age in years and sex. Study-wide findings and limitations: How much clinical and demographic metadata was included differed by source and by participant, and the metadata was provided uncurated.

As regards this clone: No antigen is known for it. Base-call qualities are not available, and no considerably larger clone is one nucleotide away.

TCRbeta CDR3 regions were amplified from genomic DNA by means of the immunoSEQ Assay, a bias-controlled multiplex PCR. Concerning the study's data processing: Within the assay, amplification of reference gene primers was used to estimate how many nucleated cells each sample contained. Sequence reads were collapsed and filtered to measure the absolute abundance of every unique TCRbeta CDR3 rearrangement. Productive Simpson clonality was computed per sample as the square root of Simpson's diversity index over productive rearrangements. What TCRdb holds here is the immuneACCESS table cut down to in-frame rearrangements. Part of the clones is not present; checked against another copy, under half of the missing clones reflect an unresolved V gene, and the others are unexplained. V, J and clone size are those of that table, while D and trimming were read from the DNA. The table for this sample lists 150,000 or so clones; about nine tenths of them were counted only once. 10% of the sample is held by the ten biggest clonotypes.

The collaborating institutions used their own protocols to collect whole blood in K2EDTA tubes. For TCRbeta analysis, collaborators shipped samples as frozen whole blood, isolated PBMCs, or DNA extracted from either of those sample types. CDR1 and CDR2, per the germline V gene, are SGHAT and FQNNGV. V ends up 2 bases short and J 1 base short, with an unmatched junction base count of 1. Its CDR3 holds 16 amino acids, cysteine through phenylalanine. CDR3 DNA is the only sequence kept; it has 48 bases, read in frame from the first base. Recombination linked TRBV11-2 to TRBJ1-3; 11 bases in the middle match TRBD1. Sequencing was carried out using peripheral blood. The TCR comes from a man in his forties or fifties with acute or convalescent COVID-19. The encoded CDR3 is CASSLRDRGSGNTIYF. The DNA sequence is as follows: TGTGCCAGCAGCTTAAGGGACAGGGGGTCTGGAAACACCATATATTTT.